Shown below are 5 T cell receptor beta chains from a single sample sequenced in a study of blood T cell repertoires in COVID-19. Method: immunoSEQ multiplex PCR; TCRdb's copy keeps in-frame clones and lacks some. Seen here are just under 150,000 clones, roughly 90% observed once, and the top ten hold 0.95%. The sample comprised peripheral blood. Source of these receptors: a woman in her forties or fifties with acute or convalescent COVID-19.

This clone was seen a handful of times. The genes are TRBV19 and TRBJ1-1; 8 bases are a match to TRBD1. The junction had 0 bases not matched to a gene; V was cut back by 3 bases and J by 0 bases. This CDR3 contains 14 residues. Germline assignment: CDR1 LNHDA and CDR2 SQIVND (reference sequence). CDR3 nucleotide sequence: TGTGCCAGTAGTATCAGGGGGCTGAACACTGAAGCTTTCTTT. Its translation: CASSIRGLNTEAFF.

The chain couples TRBV7-8 to TRBJ2-5, with D perhaps TRBD1 (5 bases). The V gene's germline CDR1 is SGHVS and CDR2 FQNEAQ. V shed 5 bases and J shed 5 bases, with 18 bases lying between them. The CDR3 runs to 15 residues. CDR3 bases: TGTGCCAGCAGCGCCTTACAGGAGCCCGGGGAGACCCAGTACTTC. This codes for CASSALQEPGETQYF.

The rearrangement uses TRBV3-1 (or the pseudogene TRBV3-2) and TRBJ2-2, with TRBD2 matching 8 bases. The CDR3 is 16 residues long. Germline V gives CDR1 LGHDT, CDR2 YNNKEL (reference sequence). With 3 bases clipped from V and 5 bases from J, the junction kept 8 bases outside the gene matches. The CDR3 spells CASSHPAGVSTGELFF. The CDR3 DNA follows: TGTGCCAGCAGCCACCCAGCGGGAGTGAGTACCGGGGAGCTGTTTTTT.

Only one count was recorded for this clone. The chain has TRBV10-3 and TRBJ1-5; TRBD1 is a possible D gene (6 bases). Per germline, CDR1 ENHRY and CDR2 SYGVKD. The CDR3 length is 13 residues. Trimming cost V 6 bases and J 3 bases, with 9 bases left between them. The CDR3 coding sequence is TGTGCCATCAGGGACAGTATCAATCAGCCCCAGCATTTT. Its protein product is CAIRDSINQPQHF.

There are a few counts of this clone. V is TRBV6-1 and J is TRBJ1-6, with D tentatively TRBD1 (6 bases). V lost 3 bases, J lost 6 bases, and 12 bases lay in between. The germline CDR1 and CDR2 sequences are MNHNS and SASEGT. This CDR3 spans 15 amino acids. The CDR3 spells CASSELAGVNSPLHF. DNA for the CDR3: TGTGCCAGCAGTGAGTTGGCAGGGGTTAATTCACCCCTCCACTTT.